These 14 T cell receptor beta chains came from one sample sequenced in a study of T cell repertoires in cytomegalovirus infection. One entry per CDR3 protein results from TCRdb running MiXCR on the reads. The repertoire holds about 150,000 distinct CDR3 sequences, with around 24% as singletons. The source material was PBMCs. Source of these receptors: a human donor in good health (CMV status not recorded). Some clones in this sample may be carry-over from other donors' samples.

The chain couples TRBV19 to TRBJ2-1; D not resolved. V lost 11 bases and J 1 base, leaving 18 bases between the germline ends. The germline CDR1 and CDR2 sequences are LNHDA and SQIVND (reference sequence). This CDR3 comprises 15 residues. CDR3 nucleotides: TGTGCCCGACTCCGGGCGGCCGAGTCCTACAATGAGCAGTTCTTC. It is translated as CARLRAAESYNEQFF.

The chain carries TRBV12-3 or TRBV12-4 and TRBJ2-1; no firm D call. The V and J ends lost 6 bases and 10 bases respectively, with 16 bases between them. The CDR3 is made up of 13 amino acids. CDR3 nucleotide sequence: TGTGCCAGCAGCCCAGCGTCGGTAAACGAGCAGTTCTTC. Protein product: CASSPASVNEQFF.

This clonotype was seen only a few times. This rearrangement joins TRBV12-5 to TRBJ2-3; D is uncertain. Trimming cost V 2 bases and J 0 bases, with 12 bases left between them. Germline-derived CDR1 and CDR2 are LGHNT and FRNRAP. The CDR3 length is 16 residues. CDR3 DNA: TGTGCTAGTGGTTTGTCTAGGTTAACTAGCACAGATACGCAGTATTTT. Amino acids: CASGLSRLTSTDTQYF.

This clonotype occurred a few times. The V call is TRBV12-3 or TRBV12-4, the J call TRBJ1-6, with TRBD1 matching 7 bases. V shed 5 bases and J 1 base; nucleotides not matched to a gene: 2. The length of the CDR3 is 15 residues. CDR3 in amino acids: CASSLRGSYNSPLHF. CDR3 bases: TGTGCCAGCAGTCTCAGGGGGTCCTATAATTCACCCCTCCACTTT.

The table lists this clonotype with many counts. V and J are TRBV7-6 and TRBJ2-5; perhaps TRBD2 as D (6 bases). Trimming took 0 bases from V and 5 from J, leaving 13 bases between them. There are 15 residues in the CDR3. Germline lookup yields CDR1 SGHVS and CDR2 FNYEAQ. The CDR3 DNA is TGTGCCAGCAGCTTAGCTCGGGGCGCGGGGGAGACCCAGTACTTC. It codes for CASSLARGAGETQYF.

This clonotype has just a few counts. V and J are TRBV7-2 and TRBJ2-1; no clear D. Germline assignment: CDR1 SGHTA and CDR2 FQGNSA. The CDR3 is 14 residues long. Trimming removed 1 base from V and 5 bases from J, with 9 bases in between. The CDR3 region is CASSLGTLHNEQFF. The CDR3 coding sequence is TGTGCCAGCAGCTTAGGGACCCTCCACAATGAGCAGTTCTTC. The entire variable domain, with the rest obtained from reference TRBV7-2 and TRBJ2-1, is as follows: GAGVSQSPSNKVTEKGKDVELRCDPISGHTALYWYRQSLGQGLEFLIYFQGNSAPDKSGLPSDRFSAERTGGSVSTLTIQRTQQEDSAVYLCASSLGTLHNEQFFGPGTRLTVL.

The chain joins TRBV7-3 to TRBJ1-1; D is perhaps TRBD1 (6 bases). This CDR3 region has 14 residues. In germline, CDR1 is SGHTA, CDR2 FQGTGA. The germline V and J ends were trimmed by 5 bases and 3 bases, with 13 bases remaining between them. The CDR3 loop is CASSAEGVDTEAFF. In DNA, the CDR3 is TGTGCCAGCAGCGCCGAGGGGGTGGACACTGAAGCTTTCTTT.

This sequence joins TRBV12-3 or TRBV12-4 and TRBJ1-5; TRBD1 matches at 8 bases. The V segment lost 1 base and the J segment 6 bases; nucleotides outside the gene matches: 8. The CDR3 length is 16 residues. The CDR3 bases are TGTGCCAGCAGTTTAGAGACCACAGGGGGGAGTCAGCCCCAGCATTTT. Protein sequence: CASSLETTGGSQPQHF.

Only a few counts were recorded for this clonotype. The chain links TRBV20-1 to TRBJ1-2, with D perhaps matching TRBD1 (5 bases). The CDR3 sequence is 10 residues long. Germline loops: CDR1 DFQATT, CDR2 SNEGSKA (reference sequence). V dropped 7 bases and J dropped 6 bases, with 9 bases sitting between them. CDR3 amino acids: CSVWDDGYTF. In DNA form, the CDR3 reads TGCAGTGTTTGGGACGATGGCTACACCTTC.

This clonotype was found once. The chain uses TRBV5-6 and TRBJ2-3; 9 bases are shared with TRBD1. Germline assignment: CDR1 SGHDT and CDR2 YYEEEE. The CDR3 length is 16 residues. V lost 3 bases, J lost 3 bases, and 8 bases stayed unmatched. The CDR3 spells CASSSPGTGLTDTQYF. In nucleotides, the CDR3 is TGTGCCAGCAGCTCCCCCGGGACAGGGCTGACAGATACGCAGTATTTT. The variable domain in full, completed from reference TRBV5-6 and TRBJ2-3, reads DAGVTQSPTHLIKTRGQQVTLRCSPKSGHDTVSWYQQALGQGPQFIFQYYEEEERQRGNFPDRFSGHQFPNYSSELNVNALLLGDSALYLCASSSPGTGLTDTQYFGPGTRLTVL.

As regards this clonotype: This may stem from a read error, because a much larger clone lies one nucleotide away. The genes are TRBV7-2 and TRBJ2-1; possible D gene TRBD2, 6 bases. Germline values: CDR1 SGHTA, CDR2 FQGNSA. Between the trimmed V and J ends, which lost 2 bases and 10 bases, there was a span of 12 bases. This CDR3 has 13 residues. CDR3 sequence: CASSLYAGPEQFF. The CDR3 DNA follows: TGTGCCAGCAGCTTATATGCGGGGCCCGAGCAGTTCTTC.

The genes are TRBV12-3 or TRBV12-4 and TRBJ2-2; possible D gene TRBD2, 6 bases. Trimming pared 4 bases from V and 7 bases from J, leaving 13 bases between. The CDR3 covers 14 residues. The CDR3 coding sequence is TGTGCCAGCAGTTCACTCGGGACTTTCGGGGAGCTGTTTTTT. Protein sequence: CASSSLGTFGELFF.

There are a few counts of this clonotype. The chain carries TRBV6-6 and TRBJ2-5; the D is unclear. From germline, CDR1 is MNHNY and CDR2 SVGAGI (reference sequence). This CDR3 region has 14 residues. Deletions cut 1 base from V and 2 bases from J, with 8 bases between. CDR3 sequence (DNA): TGTGCCAGCAGTTACTACGTTGGACAAGAGACCCAGTACTTC. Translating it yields CASSYYVGQETQYF.

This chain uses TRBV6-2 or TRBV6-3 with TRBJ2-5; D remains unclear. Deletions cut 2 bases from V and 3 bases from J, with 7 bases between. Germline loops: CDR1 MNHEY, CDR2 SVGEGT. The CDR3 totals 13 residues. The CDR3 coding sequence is TGTGCCAGCAGTTACGGGCAGAAAGAGACCCAGTACTTC. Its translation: CASSYGQKETQYF.